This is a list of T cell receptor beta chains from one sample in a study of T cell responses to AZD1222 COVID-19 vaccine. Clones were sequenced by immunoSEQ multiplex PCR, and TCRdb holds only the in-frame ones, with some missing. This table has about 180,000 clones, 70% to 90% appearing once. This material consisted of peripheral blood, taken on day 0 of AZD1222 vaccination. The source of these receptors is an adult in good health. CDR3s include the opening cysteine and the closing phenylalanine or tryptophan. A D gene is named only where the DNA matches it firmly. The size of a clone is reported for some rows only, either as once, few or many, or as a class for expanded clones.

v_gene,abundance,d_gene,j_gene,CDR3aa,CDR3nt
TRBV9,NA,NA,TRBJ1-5,CASSVSGTQPQHF,TGTGCCAGCAGCGTTTCGGGCACTCAGCCCCAGCATTTT
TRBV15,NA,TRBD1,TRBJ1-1,CATSRVQGAEAFF,TGTGCCACCAGCAGAGTACAGGGGGCTGAAGCTTTCTTT
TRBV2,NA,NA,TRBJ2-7,CASTEGPGPYEQYF,TGTGCCAGCACGGAAGGTCCGGGGCCCTACGAGCAGTACTTC
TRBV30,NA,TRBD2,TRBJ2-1,CACRKGASGSSSYNEQFF,TGTGCCTGTCGAAAAGGGGCTAGCGGGAGCAGCTCCTACAATGAGCAGTTCTTC
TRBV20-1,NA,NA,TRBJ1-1,CSASWAGNTEAFF,TGCAGTGCTAGTTGGGCGGGGAACACTGAAGCTTTCTTT
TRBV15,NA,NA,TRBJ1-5,CATSITLGSNQPQHF,TGTGCCACCAGCATCACTTTAGGGAGCAATCAGCCCCAGCATTTT
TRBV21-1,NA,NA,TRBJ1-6,CASNNTPGNSPLHF,TGTGCCAGCAACAATACACCAGGGAATTCACCCCTCCACTTT
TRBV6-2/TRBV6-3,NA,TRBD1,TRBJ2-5,CASSFGQVRSQYF,TGTGCCAGCAGTTTCGGACAGGTCAGATCCCAGTACTTC
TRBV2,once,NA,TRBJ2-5,CASLDISQETQYF,TGTGCCAGCCTGGACATATCCCAAGAGACCCAGTACTTC
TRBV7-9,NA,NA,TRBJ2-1,CASGTTHNEQFF,TGTGCCAGCGGAACCACCCACAATGAGCAGTTCTTC
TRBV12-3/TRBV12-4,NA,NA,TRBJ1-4,CATGTGRPMFF,TGTGCCACCGGAACAGGCCGACCGATGTTTTTT
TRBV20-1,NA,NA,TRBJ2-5,CSAGALSGGGETQYF,TGCAGTGCTGGTGCCCTTAGCGGAGGGGGAGAGACCCAGTACTTC
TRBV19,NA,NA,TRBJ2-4,CASSIASKNIQYF,TGTGCCAGTAGTATTGCATCCAAAAACATTCAGTACTTC
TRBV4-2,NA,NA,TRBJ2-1,CASSQKLADYNEQFF,TGTGCCAGCAGCCAAAAACTAGCTGATTACAATGAGCAGTTCTTC
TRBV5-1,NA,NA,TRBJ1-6,CASSSDGGARSGPLHF,TGCGCCAGCAGCTCAGACGGGGGGGCGCGTTCGGGACCCCTCCACTTT
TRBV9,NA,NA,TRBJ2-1,CASSLTRGSYNEQFF,TGTGCCAGCAGCCTTACGAGGGGGTCCTACAATGAGCAGTTCTTC
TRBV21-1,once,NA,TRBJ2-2,CASSKALCEGGNTGELFF,TGTGCCAGCAGCAAAGCGCTTTGTGAGGGCGGTAACACCGGGGAGCTGTTTTTT
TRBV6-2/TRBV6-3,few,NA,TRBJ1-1,CASSSYTEAFF,TGTGCCAGCAGTTCCTACACTGAAGCTTTCTTT
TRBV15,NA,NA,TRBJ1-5,CATSRGGAYSNQPQHF,TGTGCCACCAGCAGAGGTGGAGCTTATAGCAATCAGCCCCAGCATTTT
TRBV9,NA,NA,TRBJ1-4,CASSVARADADEKLFF,TGTGCCAGCAGCGTAGCTCGGGCGGATGCCGATGAAAAACTGTTTTTT
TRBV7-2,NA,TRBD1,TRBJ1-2,CASSSGQGIHGYTF,TGTGCCAGCAGCTCGGGACAGGGGATACATGGCTACACCTTC
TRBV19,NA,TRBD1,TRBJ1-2,CASSKRGQTNYGYTF,TGTGCCAGTAGTAAAAGGGGACAGACTAACTATGGCTACACCTTC
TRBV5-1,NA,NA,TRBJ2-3,CASSPGFSRTDTQYF,TGCGCCAGCAGCCCGGGATTTTCTCGGACAGATACGCAGTATTTT
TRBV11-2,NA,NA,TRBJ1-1,CASSHRVSEAFF,TGTGCCAGCAGCCACAGGGTGTCTGAAGCTTTCTTT
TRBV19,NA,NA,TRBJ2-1,CASSSPWTSNEQFF,TGTGCCAGTAGTAGTCCTTGGACCTCCAATGAGCAGTTCTTC
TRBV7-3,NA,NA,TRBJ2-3,CASSLSSMTDTQYF,TGTGCCAGCAGCTTATCAAGTATGACAGATACGCAGTATTTT
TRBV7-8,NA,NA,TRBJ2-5,CASSLAGAETQYF,TGTGCCAGCAGCTTAGCGGGGGCGGAGACCCAGTACTTC
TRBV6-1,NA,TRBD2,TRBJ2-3,CASSDIAGGMKDTQYF,TGTGCCAGCAGTGATATAGCGGGGGGAATGAAAGATACGCAGTATTTT
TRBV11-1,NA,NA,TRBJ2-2,CASSLAGGFTGELFF,TGTGCCAGCAGCTTAGCCGGTGGGTTCACCGGGGAGCTGTTTTTT
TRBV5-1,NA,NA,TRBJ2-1,CASSFWALSYNEQFF,TGCGCCAGCAGCTTTTGGGCCCTCTCCTACAATGAGCAGTTCTTC
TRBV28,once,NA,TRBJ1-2,CASGSYRSLNYGYTF,TGTGCCAGCGGGTCCTACAGGAGCTTGAACTATGGCTACACCTTC
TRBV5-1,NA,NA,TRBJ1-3,CASSLDGTGGNTIYF,TGCGCCAGCAGCTTAGACGGCACAGGAGGAAACACCATATATTTT
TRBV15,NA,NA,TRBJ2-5,CATSRRRRVGETQYF,TGTGCCACCAGCAGACGCCGCAGGGTTGGGGAGACCCAGTACTTC
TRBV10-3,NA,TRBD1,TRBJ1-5,CATRGTGISNQPQHF,TGTGCCACGAGGGGGACAGGGATTAGCAATCAGCCCCAGCATTTT
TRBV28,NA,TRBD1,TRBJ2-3,CASSPPRQGAADTQYF,TGTGCCAGCAGCCCTCCGAGACAGGGGGCCGCAGATACGCAGTATTTT
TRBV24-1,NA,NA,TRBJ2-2,CATGRIGELFF,TGTGCCACCGGGCGCATCGGGGAGCTGTTTTTT
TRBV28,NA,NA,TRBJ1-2,CANMRDGGYTF,TGTGCCAACATGAGGGATGGTGGCTACACCTTC
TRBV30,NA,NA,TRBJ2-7,CAWSGGSYEQYF,TGTGCCTGGAGTGGGGGGAGCTACGAGCAGTACTTC
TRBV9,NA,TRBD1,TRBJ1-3,CASSAGQGASGNTIYF,TGTGCCAGCAGCGCGGGACAGGGGGCGTCCGGAAACACCATATATTTT
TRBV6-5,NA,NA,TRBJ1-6,CASSPRRERNSPLHF,TGTGCCAGCAGTCCGCGACGGGAGAGAAATTCACCCCTCCACTTT
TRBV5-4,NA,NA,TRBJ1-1,CASSLLGGGTEAFF,TGTGCCAGCAGCTTGCTGGGAGGCGGCACTGAAGCTTTCTTT
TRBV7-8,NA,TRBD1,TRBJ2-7,CASSPRTGSSYEQYF,TGTGCCAGCAGCCCCAGGACAGGGAGCTCCTACGAGCAGTACTTC
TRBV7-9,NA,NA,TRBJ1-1,CASSSTLGRNTEAFF,TGTGCCAGCAGCTCAACACTTGGCAGGAACACTGAAGCTTTCTTT
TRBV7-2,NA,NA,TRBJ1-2,CASSQRATGWGDGYTF,TGTGCCAGCAGCCAGCGCGCCACAGGGTGGGGTGATGGCTACACCTTC
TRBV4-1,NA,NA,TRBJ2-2,CASSQVGQRTGELFF,TGCGCCAGCAGCCAAGTGGGACAAAGGACCGGGGAGCTGTTTTTT
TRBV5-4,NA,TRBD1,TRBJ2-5,CASSPGQGARETQYF,TGTGCCAGCAGCCCGGGACAGGGGGCGCGAGAGACCCAGTACTTC
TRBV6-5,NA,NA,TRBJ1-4,CASDGAGGGEKLFF,TGTGCCAGCGATGGGGCCGGGGGCGGTGAAAAACTGTTTTTT
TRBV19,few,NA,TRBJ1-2,CASSPDTGGFYGYTF,TGTGCCAGTAGCCCGGACACCGGAGGGTTCTATGGCTACACCTTC
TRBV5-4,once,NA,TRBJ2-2,CASSLPRAGGELFF,TGTGCCAGCAGCTTGCCGAGGGCCGGCGGGGAGCTGTTTTTT
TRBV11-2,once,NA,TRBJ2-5,CASSRGLSPPLETQYF,TGTGCCAGCAGCCGCGGTCTCTCTCCCCCACTGGAGACCCAGTACTTC
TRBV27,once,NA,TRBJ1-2,CASRSRGGYTF,TGTGCCAGCCGATCGCGGGGTGGCTACACCTTC
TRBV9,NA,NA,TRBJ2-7,CASSVDVRGLDEQYF,TGTGCCAGCAGCGTAGACGTCAGGGGATTGGACGAGCAGTACTTC
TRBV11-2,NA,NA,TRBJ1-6,CASTLQEFYNSPLHF,TGTGCCAGCACCTTACAGGAGTTTTATAATTCACCCCTCCACTTT
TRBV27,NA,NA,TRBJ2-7,CASSLLRESYEQYF,TGTGCCAGCAGTTTATTACGAGAATCCTACGAGCAGTACTTC
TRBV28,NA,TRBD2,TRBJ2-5,CASSPPGAGGETQYF,TGTGCCAGCAGCCCCCCCGGAGCGGGAGGGGAGACCCAGTACTTC
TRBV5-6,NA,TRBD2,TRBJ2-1,CASSPGASGGINEQFF,TGTGCCAGCAGCCCCGGCGCTAGCGGGGGGATCAATGAGCAGTTCTTC
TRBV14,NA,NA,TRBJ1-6,CASSQGQFNSPLHF,TGTGCCAGCAGCCAAGGACAGTTTAATTCACCCCTCCACTTT
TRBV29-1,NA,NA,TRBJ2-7,CSVGGSGHYSYEQYF,TGCAGCGTGGGGGGTAGCGGACATTACTCCTACGAGCAGTACTTC
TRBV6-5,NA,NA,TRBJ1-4,CASSYGAGEKLFF,TGTGCCAGCAGTTACGGGGCGGGGGAAAAACTGTTTTTT